The 15 T cell receptor beta chains below all came from one sample that was sequenced in a study of cytomegalovirus exposure and HLA in healthy donors. Researchers ran the PCR with 60 Vbeta and 13 Jbeta primers. Data came from immunoSEQ multiplex PCR; TCRdb stores just in-frame clones and leaves some out. Of 110,000 or so clones listed, approximately 80% are singletons. Sequencing used PBMCs. These receptor sequences come from a woman aged 18-35 years in good health and CMV-seronegative.

Here the CDR3 reads CASSPRGGTSRLAKNIQYF. CDR3 sequence (DNA): TGTGCCAGCAGCCCGAGAGGAGGCACCTCGAGACTAGCCAAAAACATTCAGTACTTC. This chain joins TRBV21-1 and TRBJ2-4; the DNA was not compared with TRBD2, the D call given in the table. TRBV21-1 is a pseudogene locus. This CDR3 contains 19 residues.

The CDR3 protein is CASSGTGTGPVSGSPGANVLTF. In DNA, the CDR3 is TGCGCCAGCAGCGGTACCGGGACAGGACCCGTCTCTGGCTCGCCTGGGGCCAACGTCCTGACTTTC. V is TRBV5-1 and J is TRBJ2-6; 8 bases align to TRBD1. From germline, CDR1 is SGHRS and CDR2 YFSETQ. V was clipped by 4 bases and J by 2 bases; unmatched bases: 23. CDR3 size: 22 residues.

This clone was seen only once. The chain links TRBV18 to TRBJ2-2; the D gene is possibly TRBD2 (6 bases). The V and J ends lost 4 bases and 0 bases respectively, with 12 bases between them. This CDR3 has 16 amino acids. Germline lookup yields CDR1 KGHSH and CDR2 LQKENI. The CDR3 DNA follows: TGTGCCAGCTCACTTCTCGGGGGTACGAACACCGGGGAGCTGTTTTTT. Residues: CASSLLGGTNTGELFF.

As DNA, the CDR3 is TGTGCCAGCAGTGGCTCTAACAGGGATCCTTCCTACAATGAGCAGTTCTTC. Translated: CASSGSNRDPSYNEQFF. This rearrangement joins TRBV6-1 to TRBJ2-1, with a possible D match to TRBD1 (6 bases). The V and J ends lost 4 bases and 1 base respectively, with 17 bases between them. Germline CDR1 is MNHNS and CDR2 is SASEGT. The CDR3 sequence is 17 residues long.

The CDR3 loop is CASYQRGGAGELFF. CDR3 nucleotide sequence: TGTGCCAGCTACCAGCGGGGGGGCGCCGGGGAGCTGTTTTTT. This chain links TRBV18 with TRBJ2-2; 10 positions agree with TRBD2. This CDR3 is built from 14 residues. CDR1 and CDR2 (germline): KGHSH, LQKENI. Trimming at V came to 7 bases and at J to 6 bases, leaving 5 bases not matched to a gene.

This clone was seen only a few times. The chain is built from TRBV7-2 and TRBJ1-2, with D maybe TRBD1 (6 bases). This CDR3 region has 14 residues. Per the germline V gene, CDR1 is SGHTA and CDR2 is FQGNSA. V gave up 5 bases and J gave up 3 bases, with 13 bases separating them. The CDR3 DNA reads as TGTGCCAGCAGCCTAATACACAGGGACTATGGCTACACCTTC. Translating it yields CASSLIHRDYGYTF. Combining the CDR3 with reference TRBV7-2 and TRBJ1-2 gives the whole variable domain GAGVSQSPSNKVTEKGKDVELRCDPISGHTALYWYRQSLGQGLEFLIYFQGNSAPDKSGLPSDRFSAERTGGSVSTLTIQRTQQEDSAVYLCASSLIHRDYGYTFGSGTRLTVV.

The V call is TRBV29-1, the J call TRBJ1-1; D is unresolved. The CDR3 spans 11 residues. V was cut by 6 bases and J by 1 base, with 6 bases left in between. Germline V gene data show CDR1 as SQVTM and CDR2 as ANQGSEA. The CDR3 reads CSVGPNTEAFF. The CDR3 DNA reads as TGCAGCGTGGGCCCGAACACTGAAGCTTTCTTT.

The gene calls are TRBV27 and TRBJ1-1; D is unclear. Per germline, CDR1 MNHEY and CDR2 SMNVEV (reference sequence). This CDR3 region has 14 residues. Trimming stripped 8 bases from V and 2 bases from J, with 15 bases between. The CDR3 sequence: CASGRRLLNTEAFF. The CDR3 DNA reads TGTGCCAGCGGGCGAAGGCTGCTAAACACTGAAGCTTTCTTT.

The chain joins TRBV7-9 to TRBJ1-1, with 9 bases identical to TRBD1. This CDR3 is 16 amino acids long. V dropped 5 bases and J dropped 5; count of bases not matched to a gene: 12. The germline CDR1 and CDR2 sequences are SEHNR and FQNEAQ (reference sequence). Written as DNA, the CDR3 is TGTGCCAGCAGCGTAAACAGGGGGCGCGGAGATACTGAAGCTTTCTTT. Protein product: CASSVNRGRGDTEAFF.

The chain combines TRBV6-5 with TRBJ2-1, with 7 bases that match TRBD2. The CDR3 sequence is 15 residues long. The V segment lost 6 bases and the J segment 6 bases; nucleotides outside the gene matches: 11. Germline CDR1 and CDR2: MNHEY and SVGAGI. The chain's CDR3 is CASRESGNLCNEQFF. The CDR3 DNA reads TGTGCCAGCAGAGAAAGCGGGAACCTATGCAATGAGCAGTTCTTC.

This sequence joins TRBV5-8 and TRBJ2-7; TRBD1 matches 7 bases. Germline CDR1 is SGHTS and CDR2 is YDEGEE. The V gene end was trimmed by 4 bases and the J gene end by 2 bases; junction bases not matched to a gene: 3. The CDR3 totals 13 residues. The CDR3 reads CASSRDRAYEQYF. CDR3 DNA sequence: TGTGCCAGCAGCCGCGACAGGGCCTACGAGCAGTACTTC.

This chain connects TRBV29-1 to TRBJ2-7; 8 bases map to TRBD2. Germline V gene sequence: CDR1 SQVTM, CDR2 ANQGSEA. The CDR3 length is 12 residues. The V gene end was trimmed by 5 bases and the J gene end by 9 bases; junction bases not matched to a gene: 9. The CDR3 DNA reads as TGCAGCGTTCAAGCGGGAGCTCGCGGGCAGTACTTC. Its translation is CSVQAGARGQYF.

This rearrangement joins TRBV5-1 to TRBJ2-5, with 8 bases lining up with TRBD2. Unmatched junction bases numbered 13, after V lost 4 bases and J lost 5 bases. Germline loops: CDR1 SGHRS, CDR2 YFSETQ. The CDR3 has 16 amino acids. The CDR3 region is CASSRGRRGASETQYF. The CDR3 DNA reads as TGCGCCAGCAGCCGCGGGAGGCGGGGGGCTAGCGAGACCCAGTACTTC. Together with reference TRBV5-1 and TRBJ2-5, the CDR3 gives the full variable domain: KAGVTQTPRYLIKTRGQQVTLSCSPISGHRSVSWYQQTPGQGLQFLFEYFSETQRNKGNFPGRFSGRQFSNSRSEMNVSTLELGDSALYLCASSRGRRGASETQYFGPGTRLLVL.

The chain couples TRBV5-1 to TRBJ2-1, with 9 bases matching TRBD2. CDR1 is SGHRS and CDR2 is YFSETQ in the germline V gene. The junction had 4 bases not matched to a gene; V was cut back by 2 bases and J by 7 bases. This CDR3 has 14 residues. CDR3 in DNA: TGCGCCAGCAGCTTAGCGGGAGGACAAAATGAGCAGTTCTTC. As protein: CASSLAGGQNEQFF.

The sample holds one count of this clone. V is TRBV6-5 and J is TRBJ1-2, with 9 bases matching TRBD1. V was clipped by 6 bases and J by 3 bases; unmatched bases: 5. The CDR3 loop spans 14 amino acids. CDR1 MNHEY and CDR2 SVGAGI come from the germline V gene. The chain's CDR3 is CASRGTGNYYGYTF. CDR3 coding DNA: TGTGCCAGCAGGGGGACAGGGAATTACTATGGCTACACCTTC.